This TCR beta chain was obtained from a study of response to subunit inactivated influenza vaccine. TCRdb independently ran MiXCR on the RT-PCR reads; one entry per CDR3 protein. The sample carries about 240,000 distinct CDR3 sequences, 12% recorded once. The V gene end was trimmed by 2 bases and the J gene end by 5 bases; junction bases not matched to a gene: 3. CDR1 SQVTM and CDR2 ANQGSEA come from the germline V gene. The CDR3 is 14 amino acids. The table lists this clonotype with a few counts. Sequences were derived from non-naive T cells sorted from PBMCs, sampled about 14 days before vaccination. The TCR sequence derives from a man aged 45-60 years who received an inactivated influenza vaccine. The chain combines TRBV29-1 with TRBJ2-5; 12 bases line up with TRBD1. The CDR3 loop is CSVERDRGPETQYF. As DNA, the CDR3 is TGCAGCGTTGAAAGGGACAGGGGGCCGGAGACCCAGTACTTC.